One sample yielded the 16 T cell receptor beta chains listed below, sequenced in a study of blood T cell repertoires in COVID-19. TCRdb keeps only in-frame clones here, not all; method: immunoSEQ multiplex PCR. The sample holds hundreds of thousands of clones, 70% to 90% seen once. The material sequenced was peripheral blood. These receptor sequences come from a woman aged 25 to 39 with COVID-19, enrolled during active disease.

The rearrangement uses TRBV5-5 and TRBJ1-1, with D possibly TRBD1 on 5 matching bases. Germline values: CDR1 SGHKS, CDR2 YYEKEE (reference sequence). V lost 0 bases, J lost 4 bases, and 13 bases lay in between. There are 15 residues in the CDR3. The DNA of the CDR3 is TGTGCCAGCAGCTTGGCCAGCGGGGGTAGCACTGAAGCTTTCTTT. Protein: CASSLASGGSTEAFF.

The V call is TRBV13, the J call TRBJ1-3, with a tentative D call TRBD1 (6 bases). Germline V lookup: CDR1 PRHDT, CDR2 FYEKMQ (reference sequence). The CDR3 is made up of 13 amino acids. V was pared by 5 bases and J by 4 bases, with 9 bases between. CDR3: CASSSTGGNTIYF. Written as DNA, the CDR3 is TGTGCCAGCAGCAGTACAGGGGGAAACACCATATATTTT.

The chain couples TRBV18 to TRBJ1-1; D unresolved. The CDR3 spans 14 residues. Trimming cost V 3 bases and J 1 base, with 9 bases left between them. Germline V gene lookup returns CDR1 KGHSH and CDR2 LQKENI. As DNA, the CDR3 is TGTGCCAGCTCACCTAGCAGCGGGAACACTGAAGCTTTCTTT. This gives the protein CASSPSSGNTEAFF.

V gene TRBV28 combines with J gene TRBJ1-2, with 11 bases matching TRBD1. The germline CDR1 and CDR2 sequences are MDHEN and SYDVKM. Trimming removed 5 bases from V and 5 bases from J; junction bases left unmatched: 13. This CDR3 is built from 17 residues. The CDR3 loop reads CASSGPGQGGSWYGYTF. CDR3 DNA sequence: TGTGCCAGCAGTGGACCGGGACAGGGGGGTAGTTGGTATGGCTACACCTTC.

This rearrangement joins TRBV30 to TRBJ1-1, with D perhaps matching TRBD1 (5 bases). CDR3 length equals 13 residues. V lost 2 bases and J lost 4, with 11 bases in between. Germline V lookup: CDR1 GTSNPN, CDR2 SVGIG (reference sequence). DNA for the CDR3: TGTGCCTGGAGTCATAATCAGGGCACTGAAGCTTTCTTT. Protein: CAWSHNQGTEAFF.

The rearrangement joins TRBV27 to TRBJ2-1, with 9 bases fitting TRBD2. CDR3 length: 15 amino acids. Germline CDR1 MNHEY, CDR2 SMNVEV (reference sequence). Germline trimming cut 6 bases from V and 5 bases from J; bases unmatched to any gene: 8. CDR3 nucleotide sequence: TGTGCCAGCAGGCAAGCGGGGGGCCGTAACAATGAGCAGTTCTTC. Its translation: CASRQAGGRNNEQFF.

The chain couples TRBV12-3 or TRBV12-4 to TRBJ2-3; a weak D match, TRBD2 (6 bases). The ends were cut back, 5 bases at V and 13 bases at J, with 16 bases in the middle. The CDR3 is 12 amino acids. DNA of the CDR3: TGTGCCAGCAGTCTCGGGAGACGTAGGGAGTATTTT. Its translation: CASSLGRRREYF.

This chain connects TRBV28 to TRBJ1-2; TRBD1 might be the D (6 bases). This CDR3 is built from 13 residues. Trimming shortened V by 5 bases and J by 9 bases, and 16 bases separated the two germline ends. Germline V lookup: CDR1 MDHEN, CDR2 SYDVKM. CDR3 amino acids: CASSPSSTGSYTF. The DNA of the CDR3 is TGTGCCAGCAGTCCAAGTTCAACAGGGAGCTACACCTTC.

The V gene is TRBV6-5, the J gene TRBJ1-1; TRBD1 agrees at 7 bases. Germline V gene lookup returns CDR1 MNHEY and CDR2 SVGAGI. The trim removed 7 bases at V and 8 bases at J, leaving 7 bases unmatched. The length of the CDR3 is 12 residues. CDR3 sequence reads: CASTHRGLEAFF. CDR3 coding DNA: TGTGCCAGCACACACAGGGGTTTGGAAGCTTTCTTT.

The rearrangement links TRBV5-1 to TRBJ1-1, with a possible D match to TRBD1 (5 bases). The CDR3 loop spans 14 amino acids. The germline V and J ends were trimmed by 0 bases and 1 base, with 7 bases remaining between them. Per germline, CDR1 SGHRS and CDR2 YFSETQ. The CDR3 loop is CASSLVTENTEAFF. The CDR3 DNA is TGCGCCAGCAGCTTGGTGACAGAGAACACTGAAGCTTTCTTT. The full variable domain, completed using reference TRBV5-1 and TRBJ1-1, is KAGVTQTPRYLIKTRGQQVTLSCSPISGHRSVSWYQQTPGQGLQFLFEYFSETQRNKGNFPGRFSGRQFSNSRSEMNVSTLELGDSALYLCASSLVTENTEAFFGQGTRLTVV.

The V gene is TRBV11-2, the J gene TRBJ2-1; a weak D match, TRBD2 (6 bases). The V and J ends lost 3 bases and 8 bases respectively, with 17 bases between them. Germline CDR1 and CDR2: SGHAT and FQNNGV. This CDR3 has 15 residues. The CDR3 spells CASSFGSGPPYEQFF. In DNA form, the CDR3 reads TGTGCCAGCAGCTTCGGGAGCGGCCCTCCGTATGAGCAGTTCTTC.

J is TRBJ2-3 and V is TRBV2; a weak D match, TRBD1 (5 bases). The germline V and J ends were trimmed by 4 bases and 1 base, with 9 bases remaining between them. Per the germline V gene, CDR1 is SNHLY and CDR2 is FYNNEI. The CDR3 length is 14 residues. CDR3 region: CASSARVGTDTQYF. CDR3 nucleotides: TGTGCCAGCAGTGCCAGGGTGGGCACAGATACGCAGTATTTT.

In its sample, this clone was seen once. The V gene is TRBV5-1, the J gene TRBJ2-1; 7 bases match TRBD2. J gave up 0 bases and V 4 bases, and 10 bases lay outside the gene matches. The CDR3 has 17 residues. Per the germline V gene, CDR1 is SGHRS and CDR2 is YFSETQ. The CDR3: CASSRRRGGTSYNEQFF. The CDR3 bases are TGCGCCAGCAGCAGAAGGAGGGGAGGGACCTCCTACAATGAGCAGTTCTTC.

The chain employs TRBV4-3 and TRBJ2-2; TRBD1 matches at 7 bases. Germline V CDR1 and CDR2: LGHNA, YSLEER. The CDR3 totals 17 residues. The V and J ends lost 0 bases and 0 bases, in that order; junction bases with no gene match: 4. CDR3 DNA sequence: TGCGCCAGCAGCCAAGATTTAGGACAGGCGAACACCGGGGAGCTGTTTTTT. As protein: CASSQDLGQANTGELFF.

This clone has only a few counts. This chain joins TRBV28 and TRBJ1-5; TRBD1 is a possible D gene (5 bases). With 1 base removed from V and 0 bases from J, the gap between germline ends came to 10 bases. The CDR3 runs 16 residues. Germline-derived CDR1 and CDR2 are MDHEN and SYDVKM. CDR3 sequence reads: CASSLFSGNSNQPQHF. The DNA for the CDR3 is TGTGCCAGCAGTTTATTTTCAGGGAATAGCAATCAGCCCCAGCATTTT.

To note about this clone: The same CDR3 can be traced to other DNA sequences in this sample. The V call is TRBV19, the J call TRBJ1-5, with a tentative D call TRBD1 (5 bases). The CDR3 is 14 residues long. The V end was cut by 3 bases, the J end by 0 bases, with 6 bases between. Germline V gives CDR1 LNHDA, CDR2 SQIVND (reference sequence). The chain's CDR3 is CASSMGGSNQPQHF. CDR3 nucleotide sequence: TGTGCCAGTAGTATGGGGGGTAGCAATCAGCCCCAGCATTTT.